This T cell receptor beta chain was captured by sequencing in a study of technical replicates of blood from four donors. The data were produced by immunoSEQ multiplex PCR, yet TCRdb's version contains in-frame clones alone and is incomplete. The table lists about 73,000 clones, approximately 90% of them singletons, with 4.7% in the top ten. Germline V gives CDR1 SGHRS, CDR2 YFSETQ. V lost 0 bases to trimming and J lost 2 bases; unmatched junction nucleotides: 6. The CDR3 sequence is 16 residues long. V is TRBV5-1 and J is TRBJ2-3, with TRBD2 identical over 7 bases. The receptor's source is a human donor in good health. Some clones in this sample may be carry-over from other donors' samples. The sequenced sample was PBMCs. This CDR3 reads CASSLGRAGNTDTQYF. CDR3 in DNA: TGCGCCAGCAGCTTGGGCCGAGCGGGAAACACAGATACGCAGTATTTT. Combining the CDR3 with reference TRBV5-1 and TRBJ2-3 gives the whole variable domain KAGVTQTPRYLIKTRGQQVTLSCSPISGHRSVSWYQQTPGQGLQFLFEYFSETQRNKGNFPGRFSGRQFSNSRSEMNVSTLELGDSALYLCASSLGRAGNTDTQYFGPGTRLTVL.